Sequencing of this TCR beta chain was carried out in a study of early T cells in non-severe SARS-CoV-2 infection (dated by TCRdb to about 2021). Background on the whole study: TCR sequencing used bulk RNA from unsorted whole blood, so alpha and beta chains could not be paired.

Libraries were constructed by 5' RACE. The sample was run on a NextSeq 500. To correct for sequencing error and PCR bias, the TCR library protocol tagged individual cDNA molecules with unique molecular identifiers. Both TCR alpha and beta chains were sequenced, and tight co-correlation was observed between alpha and beta sequence abundances in each sample. Per the original workflow: V gene, J gene and CDR3 annotation of TCR sequences was performed with Decombinator V4. Expanded TCRs were defined as changing significantly between any two time points under a Poisson model with p below 0.0001. TCR abundances were normalised to the total number of TCRs sequenced per sample and expressed as counts per million. TRAV1-2 paired with TRAJ12, TRAJ20 or TRAJ33 defined MAIT TCRs, while TRAV10 paired with TRAJ18 defined iNKT TCRs. VDJdb, accessed 1 November 2021, was searched for CMV, EBV and SARS-CoV-2 annotated TCRs, excluding TCRs annotated for multiple antigens. TCRdb cleaned the public reads at Q25 with fastp, built clones with MiXCR and kept in-frame beta chains. All rows with the same CDR3 protein become a single entry with the most common DNA and genes. Here the V and J calls rest on TCRdb's processing, not on the authors' analysis. In all, the sample holds approximately 67,000 distinct CDR3 sequences, and 9.1% of those were seen once. Jointly, the top ten make up 2.5% to 3.5% of the sample.

V gives up 6 bases and J gives up 4 bases, and the segment between their germline ends measures 22 bases. Its CDR3 holds 16 amino acids, cysteine through phenylalanine. The entry retains the CDR3 DNA only, 48 bases that are in frame from base 1. CDR1 and CDR2 are drawn from the germline V gene: MRHNA, SNTAGT. General conclusions and limits of the study: VDJdb matching was skewed toward anti-spike CD8 responses and likely underestimated virus-specific expansions, missing private and CD4 specificities.

This clonotype was observed at least ten times. Its target antigen remains unknown. Qualities for individual bases were not recorded, and no much larger clone is one base off. This was a case-control study nested in a cohort of healthcare workers in London, UK, who had nasopharyngeal swab PCR tests and blood samples taken every week. Healthcare workers were recruited between 23 and 31 March 2020, during the week of the UK lockdown, and were followed weekly for up to roughly 16 weeks. The chain links TRBV6-4 with TRBJ2-7, and the D gene may be TRBD1, 5 bases matching. Sequenced: whole blood. This receptor was taken from an adult who was a healthcare worker with PCR-confirmed SARS-CoV-2 infection or an uninfected control (not recorded which). CDR3 region: CASSDDSSSPSYEQYF. DNA sequence: TGTGCCAGCAGCGATGACAGTTCCTCGCCCTCTTACGAGCAGTACTTC.